This T cell receptor beta chain was recorded in a study of human T cells and chemical hapten exposure. Broader study findings: Counts of TCRs expanded at PT1 correlated positively with patch test score.

TCRdb reprocessed the RACE reads with MiXCR, giving one entry per CDR3 protein. The table includes 95,000 to 150,000 distinct CDR3 sequences, roughly 13% detected once. As to time point: patch test 1, 2 weeks after DPC sensitization. The sample's treatment: therapeutic diphenylcyclopropenone sensitization with weekly scalp DPC. Worth noting for this clonotype: Antigen: not known.

The CDR3 extends over 15 amino acids. The V and J ends lost 5 bases and 8 bases respectively, with 16 bases between them. Germline assignment: CDR1 KGHSH and CDR2 LQKENI. The source is a man in his late teens or twenties with alopecia areata. Some clones in this sample may be carry-over from other donors' samples. The chain couples TRBV18 to TRBJ1-6; D gene uncertain. The material was whole blood, obtained in connection with sensitization to the hapten diphenylcyclopropenone (DPC). CDR3 coding DNA: TGTGCCAGCTCAAACCAAGAGCCAGGCGATTCACCCCTCCACTTT. This gives the protein CASSNQEPGDSPLHF.